This T cell receptor beta chain derives from a study of T cell repertoires in cytomegalovirus infection. Study-level background: Shared public TCR beta signatures pointed to both CMV infection and a matching HLA type. Regarding the study as a whole: Clonotype analysis showed dominance of the ex vivo response by HLA-C-restricted CMV-specific TCR beta clonotypes. Cumulated frequencies of public TCR beta families served to identify carriers of CMV plus the relevant HLA.

The CDR3 totals 12 residues. The V end was cut by 6 bases, the J end by 4 bases, with 9 bases between. Germline lookup yields CDR1 SEHNR and CDR2 FQNEAQ (reference sequence). This clonotype showed up many times. Its antigen is not known. Each CDR3 protein gets one entry after TCRdb re-called the reads with MiXCR. Among about 740,000 distinct CDR3 sequences listed, approximately 40% were seen once. The V and J genes are TRBV7-9 and TRBJ1-1; D ambiguous. Sample: PBMCs. This TCR came from a human donor in good health (CMV status not recorded). Some clones in this sample may be carry-over from other donors' samples. The CDR3 is CASSPGSTEAFF. CDR3 sequence (DNA): TGTGCCAGCAGTCCCGGATCCACTGAAGCTTTCTTT.